The 23 T cell receptor beta chains in this list originate from one sample, sequenced in a study of OX40 agonist ivuxolimab in advanced cancers. Library preparation employed the immunoSEQ multiplex PCR assay. In its TCRdb copy, this immuneACCESS table keeps in-frame sequences only and misses some clones. Where compared with another copy, unresolved V genes explain less than half of these, and the others have no known cause. The table for this sample lists about 58,000 clones; over 65% of them were counted only once. The ten biggest clones cover 2.5% to 4% of the sample. The source material was CD4+ or CD8+ T cells sorted from blood, sampled in a trial of the OX40 agonist ivuxolimab. These receptors came from an adult with an advanced solid tumor such as melanoma, head and neck, liver or kidney cancer.

The J gene is TRBJ1-4, the V gene TRBV19, with D possibly being TRBD1 (6 bases). This CDR3 region has 16 residues. Trimming cost V 3 bases and J 2 bases, with 13 bases left between them. Per germline, CDR1 LNHDA and CDR2 SQIVND (reference sequence). Here the CDR3 DNA reads TGTGCCAGTAGTATGACCACAGGGATCACTAATGAAAAACTGTTTTTT. Translating gives CASSMTTGITNEKLFF. Supplemented by reference TRBV19 and TRBJ1-4, the full variable domain reads DGGITQSPKYLFRKEGQNVTLSCEQNLNHDAMYWYRQDPGQGLRLIYYSQIVNDFQKGDIAEGYSVSREKKESFPLTVTSAQKNPTAFYLCASSMTTGITNEKLFFGSGTQLSVL.

The chain carries TRBV5-5 and TRBJ2-2, with a tentative D call TRBD1 (5 bases). Trimming removed 3 bases from V and 0 bases from J, with 12 bases in between. CDR3 length: 16 amino acids. CDR1 and CDR2 (germline): SGHKS, YYEKEE (reference sequence). CDR3 in amino acids: CASSSPQGTNTGELFF. CDR3 bases: TGTGCCAGCAGCTCCCCGCAGGGTACGAACACCGGGGAGCTGTTTTTT.

This chain links TRBV18 with TRBJ1-1; no firm D call. The CDR3 extends over 16 amino acids. Germline assignment: CDR1 KGHSH and CDR2 LQKENI. Trimming cost V 1 base and J 1 base, with 13 bases left between them. The CDR3 nucleotides are TGTGCCAGCTCACCACGGACCATTTGGGAGAACACTGAAGCTTTCTTT. Amino acid sequence: CASSPRTIWENTEAFF.

The chain recombines TRBV7-8 with TRBJ2-3; 7 nucleotides line up with TRBD2. V shed 8 bases and J 0 bases; nucleotides not matched to a gene: 11. Germline values: CDR1 SGHVS, CDR2 FQNEAQ. The length of the CDR3 is 16 residues. CDR3 nucleotides: TGTGCCAGCGGGAGGGGAATTAGTCCTAGCACAGATACGCAGTATTTT. Its translation is CASGRGISPSTDTQYF.

Written as DNA, the CDR3 is TGTGCCAGCAGCCCTCCCGGGGGGGAAAAACTGTTTTTT. Protein product: CASSPPGGEKLFF. This chain links TRBV9 with TRBJ1-4, with a weak D call TRBD1 (5 bases). Looked up from germline, CDR1 is SGDLS and CDR2 is YYNGEE. The CDR3 contains 13 residues. V was shortened by 4 bases and J by 8 bases, with 12 bases between the two germline ends.

The chain combines TRBV7-8 with TRBJ1-2; perhaps TRBD1 as D (5 bases). Trimming pared 1 base from V and 4 bases from J, leaving 13 bases between. Germline V CDR1 and CDR2: SGHVS, FQNEAQ. The CDR3 consists of 15 residues. This CDR3 is CASSLGSDSFYGYTF. DNA for the CDR3: TGTGCCAGCAGCTTAGGATCAGACAGCTTCTATGGCTACACCTTC.

The V call is TRBV28, the J call TRBJ2-1; 12 nucleotides line up with TRBD2. From germline, CDR1 is MDHEN and CDR2 SYDVKM. V shed 1 base and J 15 bases; nucleotides not matched to a gene: 7. This CDR3 has 14 residues. This CDR3 reads CASSLSMTSGGGFF. The DNA of the CDR3 is TGTGCCAGCAGTTTATCAATGACTAGCGGGGGAGGGTTCTTC. The full variable domain, its missing parts supplied by reference TRBV28 and TRBJ2-1, is DVKVTQSSRYLVKRTGEKVFLECVQDMDHENMFWYRQDPGLGLRLIYFSYDVKMKEKGDIPEGYSVSREKKERFSLILESASTNQTSMYLCASSLSMTSGGGFFGPGTRLTVL.

This clone was picked up a small number of times. The chain uses TRBV6-1 and TRBJ1-5; the D is unclear. The length of the CDR3 is 16 residues. V was shortened by 4 bases and J by 4 bases, with 17 bases between the two germline ends. Germline lookup yields CDR1 MNHNS and CDR2 SASEGT. The CDR3 sequence is CASSGGSRRGNQPQHF. For the CDR3, the DNA is TGTGCCAGCAGTGGAGGGTCCCGAAGAGGGAATCAGCCCCAGCATTTT.

V is TRBV6-6 and J is TRBJ2-1; TRBD1 matches 11 bases. This CDR3 is built from 13 residues. V lost 6 bases to trimming and J lost 9 bases; unmatched junction nucleotides: 4. Germline CDR1 reads MNHNY; CDR2 reads SVGAGI (reference sequence). The CDR3 sequence: CASRGTGGGEQFF. Written as DNA, the CDR3 is TGTGCCAGCAGGGGGACAGGGGGAGGTGAGCAGTTCTTC.

This chain links TRBV4-2 with TRBJ2-5; 8 nucleotides line up with TRBD2. This CDR3 comprises 16 residues. With 4 bases clipped from V and 1 base from J, the junction kept 8 bases outside the gene matches. Germline V gives CDR1 LGHNA, CDR2 YNFKEQ. CDR3 sequence: CASSRANAGGQETQYF. CDR3 sequence (DNA): TGTGCCAGCAGCCGCGCGAATGCGGGGGGCCAAGAGACCCAGTACTTC.

The chain uses TRBV10-1 and TRBJ1-4, with 7 bases lining up with TRBD1. This CDR3 has 16 amino acids. The ends lost 5 bases at V and 4 bases at J; junction bases unmatched: 10. Germline CDR1 and CDR2: WNHNN and SYGVQD (reference sequence). CDR3 DNA sequence: TGCGCCAGCAGTTTCCGACCGGGACAGCATAATGAAAAACTGTTTTTT. Its translation: CASSFRPGQHNEKLFF.

J is TRBJ1-2 and V is TRBV27; 9 bases map to TRBD1. With V trimmed by 5 bases and J by 8 bases, 3 bases remained unmatched. The germline V gene encodes CDR1 MNHEY and CDR2 SMNVEV (reference sequence). The CDR3 runs to 12 residues. The CDR3 loop reads CASSRTGEGYTF. The CDR3 DNA reads as TGTGCCAGCAGTAGGACAGGGGAAGGCTACACCTTC.

The rearrangement links TRBV18 to TRBJ2-1; no reliable D call. The V and J ends lost 3 bases and 6 bases respectively, with 9 bases between them. CDR3 size: 13 residues. Germline V gene data show CDR1 as KGHSH and CDR2 as LQKENI. For the CDR3, the DNA is TGTGCCAGCTCACCGGCCGTATTCAATGAGCAGTTCTTC. Translating it yields CASSPAVFNEQFF.

This clone has a single count. CDR3 DNA sequence: TGTGCCAGCAGCTCGGGATCAGGGACCGTCGCAGGCTACACCTTC. Residues: CASSSGSGTVAGYTF. The chain uses TRBV7-2 and TRBJ1-2; perhaps TRBD1 as D (5 bases). The germline V and J ends were trimmed by 4 bases and 8 bases, with 20 bases remaining between them. This CDR3 contains 15 residues. The germline gives CDR1 SGHTA, CDR2 FQGNSA.

The genes are TRBV5-6 and TRBJ1-1, with D possibly TRBD1 on 6 matching bases. Trimming cost V 1 base and J 8 bases, with 15 bases left between them. The CDR3 totals 14 residues. Germline CDR1 SGHDT, CDR2 YYEEEE. The CDR3 nucleotides read TGTGCCAGCAGCTTGTACAGGGCCAAATCGGAAGCTTTCTTT. This gives the protein CASSLYRAKSEAFF.

This chain links TRBV14 with TRBJ2-5; D possibly matches TRBD1 or TRBD2 (5 bases each). The CDR3 is 14 residues long. CDR1 is SGHDN, CDR2 FVKESK, per germline. V gave up 4 bases and J gave up 5 bases, with 14 bases separating them. The CDR3 region has the DNA TGTGCCAGCAGCCGGGGTGATTGGGGGGAGACCCAGTACTTC. Translation: CASSRGDWGETQYF. Filled out from reference TRBV14 and TRBJ2-5, the complete variable domain reads EAGVTQFPSHSVIEKGQTVTLRCDPISGHDNLYWYRRVMGKEIKFLLHFVKESKQDESGMPNNRFLAERTGGTYSTLKVQPAELEDSGVYFCASSRGDWGETQYFGPGTRLLVL.

The rearrangement links TRBV19 to TRBJ2-2; 7 bases align to TRBD2. The germline CDR1 and CDR2 sequences are LNHDA and SQIVND (reference sequence). This CDR3 is built from 16 residues. V gave up 7 bases and J gave up 3 bases; unmatched junction bases: 11. CDR3 nucleotides: TGTGCCAGTAAAGACCCCCGGGGACTATACACCGGGGAGCTGTTTTTT. Translating gives CASKDPRGLYTGELFF.

The chain joins TRBV7-2 to TRBJ1-4; D remains unclear. Germline loops: CDR1 SGHTA, CDR2 FQGNSA. The V and J ends lost 5 bases and 8 bases respectively, with 18 bases between them. The CDR3 extends over 15 amino acids. DNA of the CDR3: TGTGCCAGCAGCCCCCTCTTGGTAGTACGGGAAAAACTGTTTTTT. It codes for CASSPLLVVREKLFF.

This rearrangement joins TRBV7-6 to TRBJ1-3; unclear D gene. CDR3 length: 15 residues. V was shortened by 5 bases and J by 2 bases, with 13 bases between the two germline ends. Germline CDR1 is SGHVS and CDR2 is FNYEAQ. The DNA of the CDR3 is TGTGCCAGCAGCCCGGTTACGGACCCTGGAAACACCATATATTTT. Translation gives CASSPVTDPGNTIYF.

The chain employs TRBV9 and TRBJ2-1, with D possibly being TRBD1 (6 bases). Germline CDR1 reads SGDLS; CDR2 reads YYNGEE. V was clipped by 2 bases and J by 8 bases, with 17 bases between them. CDR3 size: 15 residues. The CDR3 is CASSVGISGGDEQFF. The CDR3 coding sequence is TGTGCCAGCAGCGTCGGGATCAGTGGGGGCGATGAGCAGTTCTTC.

This chain uses TRBV28 with TRBJ2-1; 10 bases line up with TRBD1. The CDR3 is made up of 15 amino acids. The germline V gene has CDR1 MDHEN and CDR2 SYDVKM. Trimming took 4 bases from V and 7 from J; bases not matched to a gene: 7. CDR3 residues: CASSSGTGVENEQFF. The CDR3 nucleotides read TGTGCCAGCAGTTCTGGGACAGGGGTTGAAAATGAGCAGTTCTTC.

In its sample, this clone was seen once. J is TRBJ2-3 and V is TRBV9, with a possible D match to TRBD1 (6 bases). This CDR3 region has 16 residues. Germline CDR1 reads SGDLS; CDR2 reads YYNGEE. Trimming took off 0 bases at V and 6 bases at J, with 17 bases between the two ends. The CDR3 coding sequence is TGTGCCAGCAGCGTAGGAGTTCTAACAGGGTCCGATACGCAGTATTTT. This encodes CASSVGVLTGSDTQYF.

The rearrangement links TRBV19 to TRBJ1-5; D is undetermined. The CDR3 has 13 amino acids. From germline, CDR1 is LNHDA and CDR2 SQIVND (reference sequence). V lost 8 bases and J 3 bases, leaving 11 bases between the germline ends. The CDR3 loop is CASSPRFNQPQHF. The DNA for the CDR3 is TGTGCCAGTTCCCCAAGATTCAATCAGCCCCAGCATTTT.